This T cell receptor beta chain is drawn from a study of cytomegalovirus exposure and HLA in healthy donors. It was healthy bone marrow donors who served as donors. Turning to this clone: Its target is not known.

The PCR ran on 60 Vbeta and 13 Jbeta primers. The repertoire was sequenced with immunoSEQ multiplex PCR; TCRdb's copy has only in-frame clones and lacks some. The repertoire includes fewer than 350,000 clones, approximately 90% of them detected once, and approximately 2.2% sits in the top ten. General study results and limits: Earlier results showed most TCR beta V segments being productive about 87% or about 30% of the time.

This CDR3 comprises 15 residues. The germline gives CDR1 SGDLS, CDR2 YYNGEE. V lost 0 bases to trimming and J lost 6 bases, with 15 bases between them. The genes are TRBV9 and TRBJ1-2; a possible D gene is TRBD1 (5 bases). This sequence was found in a woman in her late teens or twenties in good health and CMV-seronegative. The sample comprised PBMCs. CDR3 coding DNA: TGTGCCAGCAGCGTAGAGTGGTCGGACACCGATGGCTACACCTTC. It specifies CASSVEWSDTDGYTF.